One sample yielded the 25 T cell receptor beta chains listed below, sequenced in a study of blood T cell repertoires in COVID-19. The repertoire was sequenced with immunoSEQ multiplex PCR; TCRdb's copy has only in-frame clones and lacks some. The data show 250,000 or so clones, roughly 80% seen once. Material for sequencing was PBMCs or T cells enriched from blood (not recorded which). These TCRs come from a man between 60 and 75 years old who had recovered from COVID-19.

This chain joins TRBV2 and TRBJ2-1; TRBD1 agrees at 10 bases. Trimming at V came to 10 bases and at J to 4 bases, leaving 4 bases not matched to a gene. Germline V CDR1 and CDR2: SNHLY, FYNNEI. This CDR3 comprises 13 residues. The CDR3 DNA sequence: TGTGCCACCAGACAGGGGGCTTACAATGAGCAGTTCTTC. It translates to CATRQGAYNEQFF.

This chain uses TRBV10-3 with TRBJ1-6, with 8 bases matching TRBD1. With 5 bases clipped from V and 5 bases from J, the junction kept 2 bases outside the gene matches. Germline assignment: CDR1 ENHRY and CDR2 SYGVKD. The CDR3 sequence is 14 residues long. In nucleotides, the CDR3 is TGTGCCATCAGTCAGGACAGGGATAATTCACCCCTCCACTTT. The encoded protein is CAISQDRDNSPLHF.

CDR3 sequence reads: CASTLAWQGQSPLHF. The CDR3 bases are TGTGCCAGCACCCTTGCGTGGCAGGGGCAGTCACCCCTCCACTTT. The chain couples TRBV6-5 to TRBJ1-6; a possible D gene is TRBD1 (6 bases). Germline assignment: CDR1 MNHEY and CDR2 SVGAGI. The CDR3 has 15 amino acids. V shed 7 bases and J shed 10 bases, with 20 bases lying between them.

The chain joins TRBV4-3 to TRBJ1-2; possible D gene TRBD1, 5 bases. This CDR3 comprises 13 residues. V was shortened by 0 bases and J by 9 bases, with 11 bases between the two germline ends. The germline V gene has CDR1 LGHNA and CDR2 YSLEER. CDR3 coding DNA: TGCGCCAGCAGCCAAGAGTGGGGGGATCGCTACACCTTC. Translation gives CASSQEWGDRYTF.

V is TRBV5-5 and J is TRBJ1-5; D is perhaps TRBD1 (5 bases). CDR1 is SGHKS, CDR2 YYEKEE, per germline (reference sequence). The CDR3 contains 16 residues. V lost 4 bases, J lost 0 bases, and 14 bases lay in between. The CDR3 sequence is CASSPSGGYSNQPQHF. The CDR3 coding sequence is TGTGCCAGCAGCCCGAGCGGGGGATATAGCAATCAGCCCCAGCATTTT.

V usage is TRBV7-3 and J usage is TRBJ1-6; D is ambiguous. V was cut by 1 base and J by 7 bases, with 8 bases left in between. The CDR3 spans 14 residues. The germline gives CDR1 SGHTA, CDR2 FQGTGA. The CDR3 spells CASSLRGKNSPLHF. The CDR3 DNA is TGTGCCAGCAGCTTAAGAGGGAAGAATTCACCCCTCCACTTT.

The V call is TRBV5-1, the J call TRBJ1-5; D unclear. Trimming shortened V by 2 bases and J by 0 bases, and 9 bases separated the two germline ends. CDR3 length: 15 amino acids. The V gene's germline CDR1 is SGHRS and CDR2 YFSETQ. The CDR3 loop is CASSLAGISNQPQHF. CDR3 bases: TGCGCCAGCAGCTTAGCGGGAATTAGCAATCAGCCCCAGCATTTT.

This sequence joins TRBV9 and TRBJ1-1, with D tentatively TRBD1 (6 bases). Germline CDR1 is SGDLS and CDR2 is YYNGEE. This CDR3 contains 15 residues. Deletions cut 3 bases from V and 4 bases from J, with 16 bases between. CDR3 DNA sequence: TGTGCCAGCAGCGCCCGGACAGACGGGTTCACTGAAGCTTTCTTT. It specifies CASSARTDGFTEAFF.

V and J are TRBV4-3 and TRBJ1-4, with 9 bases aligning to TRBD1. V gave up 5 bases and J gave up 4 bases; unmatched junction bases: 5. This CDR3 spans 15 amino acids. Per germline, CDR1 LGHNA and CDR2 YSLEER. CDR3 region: CASSYRTGDNEKLFF. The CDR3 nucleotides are TGCGCCAGCAGCTATCGGACAGGGGATAATGAAAAACTGTTTTTT.

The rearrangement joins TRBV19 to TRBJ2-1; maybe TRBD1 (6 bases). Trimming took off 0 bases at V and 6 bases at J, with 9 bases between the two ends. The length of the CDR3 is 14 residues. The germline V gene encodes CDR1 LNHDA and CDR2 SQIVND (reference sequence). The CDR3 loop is CASSIDRGVNEQFF. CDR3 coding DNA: TGTGCCAGTAGTATAGACAGGGGAGTCAATGAGCAGTTCTTC.

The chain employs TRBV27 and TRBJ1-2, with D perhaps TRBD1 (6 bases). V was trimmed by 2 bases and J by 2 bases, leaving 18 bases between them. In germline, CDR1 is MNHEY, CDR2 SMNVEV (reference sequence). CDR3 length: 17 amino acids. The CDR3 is CASSLGSGGGINYGYTF. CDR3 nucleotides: TGTGCCAGCAGTTTAGGGTCCGGGGGGGGCATAAACTATGGCTACACCTTC.

In DNA, the CDR3 is TGTGCCAGCAGCCCCAACTCAGGGGGCGCACTCTATGGCTACACCTTC. It encodes CASSPNSGGALYGYTF. The chain has TRBV5-6 and TRBJ1-2; the match to TRBD1 covers 8 bases. V trimming: 4 bases; J trimming: 4 bases; junction bases outside the gene matches: 12. CDR3 length: 16 residues. The germline gives CDR1 SGHDT, CDR2 YYEEEE.

The CDR3 nucleotides read TGTGCCAGCACCGAGACTAGCGGGAGGAACACCGGGGAGCTGTTTTTT. It specifies CASTETSGRNTGELFF. The chain joins TRBV28 to TRBJ2-2, with 12 bases identical to TRBD2. CDR1 is MDHEN, CDR2 SYDVKM, per germline. The V gene end was trimmed by 7 bases and the J gene end by 1 base; junction bases not matched to a gene: 4. This CDR3 comprises 16 residues.

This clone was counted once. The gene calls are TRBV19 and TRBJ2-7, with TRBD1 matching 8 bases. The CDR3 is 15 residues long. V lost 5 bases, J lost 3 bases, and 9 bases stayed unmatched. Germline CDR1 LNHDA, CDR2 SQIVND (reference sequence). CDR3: CASSEVADRDYEQYF. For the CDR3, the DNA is TGTGCCAGTAGTGAGGTCGCGGACAGGGACTACGAGCAGTACTTC. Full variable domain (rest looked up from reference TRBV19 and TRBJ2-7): DGGITQSPKYLFRKEGQNVTLSCEQNLNHDAMYWYRQDPGQGLRLIYYSQIVNDFQKGDIAEGYSVSREKKESFPLTVTSAQKNPTAFYLCASSEVADRDYEQYFGPGTRLTVT.

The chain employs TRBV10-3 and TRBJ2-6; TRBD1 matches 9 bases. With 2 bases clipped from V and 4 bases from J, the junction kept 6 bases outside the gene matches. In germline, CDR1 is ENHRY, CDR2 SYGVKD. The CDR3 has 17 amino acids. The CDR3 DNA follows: TGTGCCATCAGTGAGCCACAGGGGGCGCGGGGGGCCAACGTCCTGACTTTC. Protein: CAISEPQGARGANVLTF.

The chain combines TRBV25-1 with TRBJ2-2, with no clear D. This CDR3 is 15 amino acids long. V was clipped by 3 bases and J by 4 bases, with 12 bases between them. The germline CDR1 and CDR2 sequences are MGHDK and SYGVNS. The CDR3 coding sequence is TGTGCCAGCAGTGACTCCCGGCGGCCCACCGGGGAGCTGTTTTTT. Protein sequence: CASSDSRRPTGELFF.

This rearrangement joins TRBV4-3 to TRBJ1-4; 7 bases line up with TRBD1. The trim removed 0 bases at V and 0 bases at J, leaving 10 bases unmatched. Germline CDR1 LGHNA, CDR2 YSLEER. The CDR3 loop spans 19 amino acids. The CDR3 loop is CASSQEGRTGGSTNEKLFF. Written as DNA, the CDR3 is TGCGCCAGCAGCCAAGAAGGGAGGACAGGAGGCTCAACTAATGAAAAACTGTTTTTT.

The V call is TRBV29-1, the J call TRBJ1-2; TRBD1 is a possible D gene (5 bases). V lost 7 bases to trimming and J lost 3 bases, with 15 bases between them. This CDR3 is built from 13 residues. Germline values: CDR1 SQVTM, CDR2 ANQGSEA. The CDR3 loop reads CSASIGGDYGYTF. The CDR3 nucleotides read TGCAGCGCCAGCATCGGGGGGGACTATGGCTACACCTTC.

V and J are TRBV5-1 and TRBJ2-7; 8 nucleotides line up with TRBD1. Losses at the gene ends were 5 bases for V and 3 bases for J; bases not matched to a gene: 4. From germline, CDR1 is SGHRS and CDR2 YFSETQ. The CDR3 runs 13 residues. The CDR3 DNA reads TGCGCCAGCAGTGGGACAGGAAACTACGAGCAGTACTTC. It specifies CASSGTGNYEQYF. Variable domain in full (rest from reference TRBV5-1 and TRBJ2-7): KAGVTQTPRYLIKTRGQQVTLSCSPISGHRSVSWYQQTPGQGLQFLFEYFSETQRNKGNFPGRFSGRQFSNSRSEMNVSTLELGDSALYLCASSGTGNYEQYFGPGTRLTVT.

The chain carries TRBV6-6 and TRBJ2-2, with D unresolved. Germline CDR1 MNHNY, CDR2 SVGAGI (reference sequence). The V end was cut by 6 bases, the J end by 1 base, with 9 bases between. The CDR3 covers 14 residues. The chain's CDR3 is CASSETQNTGELFF. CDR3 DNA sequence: TGTGCCAGCAGCGAAACTCAGAACACCGGGGAGCTGTTTTTT.

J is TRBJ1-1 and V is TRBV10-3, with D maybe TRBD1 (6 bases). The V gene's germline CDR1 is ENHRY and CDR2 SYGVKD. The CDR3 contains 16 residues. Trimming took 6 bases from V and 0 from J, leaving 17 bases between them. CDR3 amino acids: CAISSRGGHLNTEAFF. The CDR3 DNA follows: TGTGCCATCAGCTCTAGAGGGGGACATCTGAACACTGAAGCTTTCTTT.

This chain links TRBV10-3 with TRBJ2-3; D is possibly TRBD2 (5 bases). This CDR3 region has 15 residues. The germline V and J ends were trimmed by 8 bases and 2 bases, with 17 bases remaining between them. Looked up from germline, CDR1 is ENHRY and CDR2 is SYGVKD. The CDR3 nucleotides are TGTGCCATCGGGGAAGGGAGCGGTAACACAGATACGCAGTATTTT. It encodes CAIGEGSGNTDTQYF.

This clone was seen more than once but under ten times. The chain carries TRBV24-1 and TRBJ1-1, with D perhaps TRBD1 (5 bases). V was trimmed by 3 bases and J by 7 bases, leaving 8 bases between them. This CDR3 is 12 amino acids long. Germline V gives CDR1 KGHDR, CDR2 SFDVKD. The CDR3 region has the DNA TGTGCCACCAGTGATCGGGGGAATGAAGCTTTCTTT. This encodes CATSDRGNEAFF.

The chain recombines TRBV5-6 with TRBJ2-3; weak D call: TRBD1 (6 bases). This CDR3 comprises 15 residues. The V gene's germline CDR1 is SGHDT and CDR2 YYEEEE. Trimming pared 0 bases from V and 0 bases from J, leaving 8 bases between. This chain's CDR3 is CASSLETGSTDTQYF. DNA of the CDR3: TGTGCCAGCAGCTTGGAGACAGGAAGCACAGATACGCAGTATTTT.

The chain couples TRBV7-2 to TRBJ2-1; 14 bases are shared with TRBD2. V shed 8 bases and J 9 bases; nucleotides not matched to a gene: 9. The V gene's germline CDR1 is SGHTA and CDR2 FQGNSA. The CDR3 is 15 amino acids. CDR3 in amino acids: CASGEGLAGVTEQFF. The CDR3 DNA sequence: TGTGCCAGCGGCGAGGGACTAGCGGGGGTTACTGAGCAGTTCTTC.